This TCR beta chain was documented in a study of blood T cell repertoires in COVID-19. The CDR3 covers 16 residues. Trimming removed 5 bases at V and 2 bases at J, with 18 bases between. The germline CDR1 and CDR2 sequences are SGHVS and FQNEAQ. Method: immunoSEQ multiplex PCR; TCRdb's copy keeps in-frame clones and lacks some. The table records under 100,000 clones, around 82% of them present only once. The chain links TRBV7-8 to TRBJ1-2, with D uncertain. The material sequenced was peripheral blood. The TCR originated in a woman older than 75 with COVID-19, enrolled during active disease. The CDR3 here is CASSKGRGSGNYGYTF. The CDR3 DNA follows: TGTGCCAGCAGCAAGGGAAGAGGGAGTGGAAACTATGGCTACACCTTC.